Listed below are T cell receptor beta chains from one sample, sequenced in a study of PD-1 blockade in classical Hodgkin lymphoma. Libraries were prepared by immunoSEQ multiplex PCR; TCRdb keeps only in-frame clonotypes and omits some of them. The table records roughly 40,000 clones, 87% of them present only once. The sequencing used peripheral blood mononuclear cells (PBMCs), collected at baseline. Every receptor here comes from a human donor with classical Hodgkin lymphoma. The CDR3 runs from the conserved cysteine through the conserved F or W. A D gene is named only where the DNA matches it firmly. Clone size is stated in some rows and not others, as once, few, many or a class when expanded.

V gene,D gene,J gene,clone size,CDR3 protein,CDR3 DNA
TRBV7-2,.,TRBJ2-2,.,CASSFWTPNTGELFF,TGTGCCAGCAGCTTTTGGACTCCGAACACCGGGGAGCTGTTTTTT
TRBV27,.,TRBJ1-4,.,CASSRTGKSNEKLFF,TGTGCCAGCAGTCGAACAGGGAAAAGCAATGAAAAACTGTTTTTT
TRBV10-3,.,TRBJ2-1,few,CAISAEGEQFF,TGTGCCATCAGTGCTGAAGGTGAGCAGTTCTTC
TRBV27,.,TRBJ2-7,.,CASSLSRAGGVYEQYF,TGTGCCAGCAGTTTATCGAGGGCAGGGGGGGTCTACGAGCAGTACTTC
TRBV6-5,.,TRBJ2-7,.,CASSRTGYEQYF,TGTGCCAGCAGCAGGACTGGCTACGAGCAGTACTTC
TRBV11-2,TRBD1,TRBJ2-2,.,CASSSPDREVGELFF,TGTGCCAGCAGCTCCCCGGACAGGGAGGTCGGGGAGCTGTTTTTT
TRBV11-2,.,TRBJ2-5,.,CASSSRGPSETQYF,TGTGCCAGCAGCTCCAGGGGACCCAGCGAGACCCAGTACTTC
TRBV11-2,.,TRBJ1-5,.,CASSPRSTSNQPQHF,TGTGCCAGCAGCCCCCGGAGTACTAGCAATCAGCCCCAGCATTTT
TRBV7-9,TRBD2,TRBJ2-1,few,CASTPSGRAYNEQFF,TGTGCCAGCACCCCTAGCGGGAGAGCATACAATGAGCAGTTCTTC
TRBV6-6,.,TRBJ2-5,.,CASSSQQETQYF,TGTGCCAGCAGTTCACAACAGGAGACCCAGTACTTC
TRBV5-6,.,TRBJ2-4,.,CASSSLDSLAKNIQYF,TGTGCCAGCAGCTCACTGGACAGTTTAGCCAAAAACATTCAGTACTTC
TRBV9,TRBD2,TRBJ2-2,.,CASSVGLAVNTGELFF,TGTGCCAGCAGCGTAGGACTAGCGGTGAACACCGGGGAGCTGTTTTTT
TRBV7-3,TRBD2,TRBJ2-1,.,CASSFLGGGAPYNEQFF,TGTGCCAGCAGCTTTCTGGGCGGGGGGGCCCCCTACAATGAGCAGTTCTTC
TRBV19,TRBD2,TRBJ2-7,.,CASSPGLAGGSFSYEQYF,TGTGCCAGTAGTCCGGGACTAGCGGGAGGTTCTTTTTCCTACGAGCAGTACTTC
TRBV13,.,TRBJ2-7,.,CASSLGGGYAYEQYF,TGTGCCAGCAGCTTAGGGGGCGGGTACGCCTACGAGCAGTACTTC
TRBV28,TRBD1,TRBJ2-7,.,CASSFHDRVYEQYF,TGTGCCAGCAGTTTTCACGACAGGGTCTACGAGCAGTACTTC
TRBV28,TRBD1,TRBJ1-2,few,CASSFFDRGSDGYTF,TGTGCCAGCAGTTTCTTCGACAGGGGATCGGATGGCTACACCTTC
TRBV5-6,.,TRBJ2-2,.,CASSWTQGNPNTGELFF,TGTGCCAGCAGCTGGACACAGGGAAACCCGAACACCGGGGAGCTGTTTTTT
TRBV6-1,TRBD1,TRBJ1-4,once,CASSPGQSSEKLFF,TGTGCCAGCAGCCCGGGACAGAGCAGCGAAAAACTGTTTTTT